This T cell receptor beta chain originates from a study of long-term antiretroviral therapy in people with HIV. Study-level findings and limits: Subsequent to ART, diversity was augmented yet persisted below that of transplant donor controls.

Investigators performed immunoSEQ version v3.0 at survey level. Profiling relied on immunoSEQ multiplex PCR, and the TCRdb table lists in-frame clones only, not all of them. The table includes tens of thousands of clones, about 85% detected once. The CDR3 sequence is 17 residues long. V shed 4 bases and J 0 bases; nucleotides not matched to a gene: 9. Germline V gene sequence: CDR1 PRHDT, CDR2 FYEKMQ (reference sequence). There was at least one pre-ART PBMC sample for each donor, plus at least two post-ART PBMC samples. Treatment for all HIV-infected participants took place in the United States. With respect to this clone: Its antigen is undetermined.

The receptor's source is a man aged 35 to 55 with HIV. This chain joins TRBV13 and TRBJ2-1; 7 bases are a match to TRBD1. Sequenced material: unsorted PBMCs, taken 3 years after starting antiretroviral therapy. The CDR3 protein is CASSSPATGSSYNEQFF. CDR3 coding DNA: TGTGCCAGCAGCTCCCCCGCGACAGGGAGCTCCTACAATGAGCAGTTCTTC.